Shown below are 14 T cell receptor beta chains from a single sample sequenced in a study of OX40 agonist ivuxolimab in advanced cancers. Assay: immunoSEQ multiplex PCR; the TCRdb copy retains only in-frame clones and omits some. Here the sample spans 15,000 to 20,000 clones, 87% being singletons. The material sequenced was CD4+ or CD8+ T cells sorted from blood, taken in a trial of the OX40 agonist ivuxolimab. These receptors were obtained from an adult with an advanced solid tumor such as melanoma, head and neck, liver or kidney cancer.

This clone was seen just once. The J gene is TRBJ2-5, the V gene TRBV25-1; D possibly uses TRBD1 or TRBD2 (6 bases each). The CDR3 consists of 12 residues. The V gene's germline CDR1 is MGHDK and CDR2 SYGVNS. V gave up 10 bases and J gave up 4 bases, with 13 bases separating them. The CDR3 DNA sequence: TGTGCCACAAGGGGGGTGGTAGAGACCCAGTACTTC. Its translation: CATRGVVETQYF.

J is TRBJ2-7 and V is TRBV6-5; D remains unclear. The CDR3 has 12 residues. V shed 5 bases and J shed 3 bases, with 8 bases lying between them. Germline V gene sequence: CDR1 MNHEY, CDR2 SVGAGI. The DNA of the CDR3 is TGTGCCAGCAGTGATTTTCTCTACGAGCAGTACTTC. Translated: CASSDFLYEQYF.

The rearrangement uses TRBV19 and TRBJ2-1; the match to TRBD2 covers 9 bases. CDR3 length: 14 residues. J lost 3 bases, V lost 7 bases, and 4 bases had no gene match. Germline CDR1 LNHDA, CDR2 SQIVND (reference sequence). The CDR3 bases are TGTGCCAGTAATCCAGCGGGAGGCTACAATGAGCAGTTCTTC. Translated: CASNPAGGYNEQFF. The full variable domain, with the rest looked up from reference TRBV19 and TRBJ2-1, is DGGITQSPKYLFRKEGQNVTLSCEQNLNHDAMYWYRQDPGQGLRLIYYSQIVNDFQKGDIAEGYSVSREKKESFPLTVTSAQKNPTAFYLCASNPAGGYNEQFFGPGTRLTVL.

V usage is TRBV27 and J usage is TRBJ2-5; TRBD2 aligns across 11 bases. This CDR3 has 14 amino acids. Unmatched junction bases numbered 5, after V lost 6 bases and J lost 5 bases. Germline values: CDR1 MNHEY, CDR2 SMNVEV (reference sequence). CDR3 loop: CASSQGTSGETQYF. CDR3 DNA: TGTGCCAGCAGCCAAGGGACTAGCGGCGAGACCCAGTACTTC.

This clone was seen a few times. This chain links TRBV10-1 with TRBJ1-2; D ambiguous. The ends were cut back, 2 bases at V and 7 bases at J, with 11 bases in the middle. The CDR3 loop spans 13 amino acids. From germline, CDR1 is WNHNN and CDR2 SYGVQD (reference sequence). The CDR3 nucleotides are TGCGCCAGCAGTGAGAGTTTGAGGGCTGGCTACACCTTC. It codes for CASSESLRAGYTF.

The gene calls are TRBV7-8 and TRBJ2-7; 10 bases line up with TRBD2. The length of the CDR3 is 15 residues. Germline V gene lookup returns CDR1 SGHVS and CDR2 FQNEAQ. Trimming at V came to 1 base and at J to 7 bases, leaving 7 bases not matched to a gene. The CDR3 DNA sequence: TGTGCCAGCAGCTTAGGTAGCGGGGGGCCGTTTGAGCAGTACTTC. Translation: CASSLGSGGPFEQYF.

This clone is medium-sized (0.01 to 0.1%). The chain is built from TRBV19 and TRBJ2-2, with TRBD1 matching over 7 bases. V shed 10 bases, J shed 1 base, and the junction held 3 bases outside the gene matches. The germline V gene has CDR1 LNHDA and CDR2 SQIVND (reference sequence). The CDR3 spans 13 residues. The CDR3 region has the DNA TGTGCCACCCAGGGGGAGAACACCGGGGAGCTGTTTTTT. Translated: CATQGENTGELFF.

This sequence joins TRBV5-6 and TRBJ2-3, with 10 bases fitting TRBD1. V was pared by 4 bases and J by 4 bases, with 9 bases of the junction left unmatched. This CDR3 contains 16 residues. Germline V CDR1 and CDR2: SGHDT, YYEEEE. The CDR3 loop is CASSPRDRGRSDTQYF. The CDR3 DNA follows: TGTGCCAGCAGCCCCCGTGACAGGGGGCGATCAGATACGCAGTATTTT.

Concerning this clone: Other DNA sequences of this sample code for an identical CDR3. J is TRBJ1-5 and V is TRBV27; D is unclear. This CDR3 is built from 13 residues. Trimming removed 2 bases from V and 4 bases from J, with 6 bases in between. Germline-derived CDR1 and CDR2 are MNHEY and SMNVEV (reference sequence). The CDR3 DNA is TGTGCCAGCAGTTTAGTGGAAAATCAGCCCCAGCATTTT. Protein: CASSLVENQPQHF.

This clone showed up just once. The chain combines TRBV5-1 with TRBJ1-1, with D unresolved. The germline CDR1 and CDR2 sequences are SGHRS and YFSETQ. Trimming took off 4 bases at V and 9 bases at J, with 34 bases between the two ends. The CDR3 loop spans 19 amino acids. The CDR3 nucleotides read TGCGCCAGCAGCGGCCCCCGGCCGCCTATGAACACTGAAGCCCGGAAAGCTTTCTTT. This translates into CASSGPRPPMNTEARKAFF.

V gene TRBV19 combines with J gene TRBJ1-2; TRBD1 might be the D (6 bases). Germline assignment: CDR1 LNHDA and CDR2 SQIVND (reference sequence). The CDR3 sequence is 12 residues long. V lost 11 bases, J lost 3 bases, and 13 bases lay in between. The CDR3 DNA reads TGTGCCGCCGGGACACATTACTATGGCTACACCTTC. It specifies CAAGTHYYGYTF.

This chain links TRBV10-3 with TRBJ2-5, with a possible D match to TRBD2 (6 bases). This CDR3 has 15 residues. Germline CDR1 reads ENHRY; CDR2 reads SYGVKD. V was clipped by 2 bases and J by 2 bases, with 12 bases between them. The CDR3 nucleotides read TGTGCCATCAGTGAGGCCCCGGGAGCTCAAGAGACCCAGTACTTC. This sequence encodes CAISEAPGAQETQYF.

The V gene is TRBV25-1, the J gene TRBJ1-1; the match to TRBD1 covers 7 bases. This CDR3 comprises 13 residues. CDR1 and CDR2 from the germline V gene are MGHDK and SYGVNS. The V segment lost 8 bases and the J segment 1 base; nucleotides outside the gene matches: 4. CDR3 nucleotide sequence: TGTGCCAGCTCTTGGACAGGGAACACTGAAGCTTTCTTT. Its translation: CASSWTGNTEAFF.

V usage is TRBV21-1 and J usage is TRBJ2-5; the table names TRBD2, a call not compared with the DNA. The last part of the DNA fits TRBJ2-7 better; the J call may be wrong. TRBV21-1 is listed as a pseudogene. This CDR3 has 16 residues. CDR3 residues: CASSKRTSRCICEQYF. CDR3 nucleotide sequence: TGTGCCAGCAGCAAAAGGACTAGCAGATGTATCTGCGAGCAGTACTTC.